A selection of T cell receptor beta chains follows, all from one sample in a study of blood T cell repertoires in COVID-19. Using immunoSEQ multiplex PCR, the repertoire was profiled, and TCRdb retains in-frame clones only, with some absent. The sample has about 400,000 clones, nearly 90% seen once. Material for sequencing was PBMCs or T cells enriched from blood (not recorded which). Receptors were obtained from a woman aged 25 to 39 who had recovered from COVID-19. Each CDR3 is given with its conserved first and last residue. D genes are given only for firm matches. Not every row has a clone size; where given, it reads once, few, many or a size class.

J: TRBJ2-3; D: TRBD2; size: .; V: TRBV5-1; DNA: TGCGCCAGCAGCCTCAGGACTAGCGGGCCTAAGCAAGAAGGGGATACGCAGTATTTT; CDR3: CASSLRTSGPKQEGDTQYF
J: TRBJ2-7; D: TRBD1; size: .; V: TRBV9; DNA: TGTGCCAGCAGCGGCCGACAGGGCTCCTACGAGCAGTACTTC; CDR3: CASSGRQGSYEQYF
J: TRBJ1-2; D: .; size: .; V: TRBV11-2; DNA: TGTGCCAGCAGCTTAGCTCCCGCGGGGGAAACGAACTATGGCTACACCTTC; CDR3: CASSLAPAGETNYGYTF
J: TRBJ2-7; D: TRBD2; size: .; V: TRBV6-2/TRBV6-3; DNA: TGTGCCAGCAGTTACCGCGCGGGGGTCTACGAGCAGTACTTC; CDR3: CASSYRAGVYEQYF
J: TRBJ2-3; D: TRBD2; size: .; V: TRBV25-1; DNA: TGTGCCAGCAGAAGACTAGCAAAAGATACGCAGTATTTT; CDR3: CASRRLAKDTQYF
J: TRBJ2-2; D: TRBD2; size: once; V: TRBV7-2; DNA: TGTGCGGGACTAGAGGGTTTAAGGGACACCGGGGAGCTGTTTTTT; CDR3: CAGLEGLRDTGELFF
J: TRBJ2-1; D: TRBD2; size: .; V: TRBV27; DNA: TGTGCCAGCAGTTTAGGGGGGAGGGCCAAGAATGAGCAGTTCTTC; CDR3: CASSLGGRAKNEQFF
J: TRBJ2-2; D: .; size: .; V: TRBV5-1; DNA: TGCGCCAGCAGCTTGACAGGGTTATATGAGAACACCGGGGAGCTGTTTTTT; CDR3: CASSLTGLYENTGELFF
J: TRBJ2-1; D: TRBD2; size: .; V: TRBV4-3; DNA: TGCGCCAGCAGCCAAGATCTGGGACTAGCGGGAGTAGAGCAGTTCTTC; CDR3: CASSQDLGLAGVEQFF
J: TRBJ1-6; D: .; size: .; V: TRBV7-9; DNA: TGTGCCAGCAGCCCCAAGGTTTGGGCAGGGGAGAATTCACCCCTCCACTTT; CDR3: CASSPKVWAGENSPLHF
J: TRBJ2-7; D: .; size: once; V: TRBV27; DNA: TGTGCCAGCGGACAATTAGGAAACTACGAGCAGTACTTC; CDR3: CASGQLGNYEQYF
J: TRBJ2-2; D: TRBD1; size: once; V: TRBV5-1; DNA: TGCGCCAGCAGCTTTCGTGGACAGGAGTTGAGTAGCACCGGGGAGCTGTTTTTT; CDR3: CASSFRGQELSSTGELFF
J: TRBJ1-3; D: TRBD1; size: .; V: TRBV7-2; DNA: TGTGCCAGCAGCTTGCCACAGGGGGACCCGAACGGAAACACCATATATTTT; CDR3: CASSLPQGDPNGNTIYF
J: TRBJ1-6; D: .; size: .; V: TRBV6-5; DNA: TGTGCCAGCACAAAACAGGGAACTAATTCACCCCTCCACTTT; CDR3: CASTKQGTNSPLHF
J: TRBJ2-1; D: .; size: .; V: TRBV18; DNA: TGTGCCAGCTCACGGGAGCGCGATGAGCAGTTCTTC; CDR3: CASSRERDEQFF
J: TRBJ2-2; D: TRBD1; size: .; V: TRBV4-2; DNA: TGTGCCAGCAGCCAACTGGACAGGGAGGTCACCGGGGAGCTGTTTTTT; CDR3: CASSQLDREVTGELFF
J: TRBJ1-2; D: .; size: .; V: TRBV5-6; DNA: TGTGCCAGCAGCTTGGCCGGGGGACTCAACTATGGCTACACCTTC; CDR3: CASSLAGGLNYGYTF
J: TRBJ1-1; D: .; size: few; V: TRBV28; DNA: TGTGCCAGCAGTCGAGACAGGAACACTGAAGCTTTCTTT; CDR3: CASSRDRNTEAFF
J: TRBJ2-7; D: .; size: .; V: TRBV27; DNA: TGTGCCAGCAGTTCCCTCGCAGATCCCTACGAGCAGTACTTC; CDR3: CASSSLADPYEQYF
J: TRBJ2-3; D: .; size: .; V: TRBV11-2; DNA: TGTGCCAGCACGCGGGGTCGGGAGAGATGGCCGGGCACAGATACGCAGTATTTT; CDR3: CASTRGRERWPGTDTQYF
J: TRBJ2-3; D: TRBD2; size: .; V: TRBV30; DNA: TGTGCCTGGACGCCGGGACTACAGAGCACAGATACGCAGTATTTT; CDR3: CAWTPGLQSTDTQYF
J: TRBJ1-5; D: .; size: .; V: TRBV15; DNA: TGTGCCACCAGCAGAGATGCTGCGGGAATGCGCAATCAGCCCCAGCATTTT; CDR3: CATSRDAAGMRNQPQHF
J: TRBJ2-7; D: TRBD1; size: .; V: TRBV28; DNA: TGTGCCAGCAGCACGGGACAGTCTTCCTACGAGCAGTACTTC; CDR3: CASSTGQSSYEQYF
J: TRBJ1-2; D: .; size: .; V: TRBV7-9; DNA: TGTGCCTTGCCGGTGAACTATGGCTACACCTTC; CDR3: CALPVNYGYTF
J: TRBJ1-6; D: TRBD1; size: .; V: TRBV28; DNA: TGTGCCAGCAGTGGATCGGGACAGGGGAATTCACCCCTCCACTTT; CDR3: CASSGSGQGNSPLHF
J: TRBJ2-7; D: .; size: .; V: TRBV30; DNA: TGTGCCTGGAGAACAGTTACCTACGAGCAGTACTTC; CDR3: CAWRTVTYEQYF
J: TRBJ2-2; D: TRBD2; size: .; V: TRBV7-9; DNA: TGTGCCAGCACTATCGGGACTAGCGGGGTTGGGGAGCTGTTTTTT; CDR3: CASTIGTSGVGELFF
J: TRBJ1-2; D: TRBD1; size: .; V: TRBV7-3; DNA: TGTGCCAGCAGCTCCCGACAGGGGATAGACTATGGCTACACCTTC; CDR3: CASSSRQGIDYGYTF
J: TRBJ2-7; D: .; size: .; V: TRBV15; DNA: TGTGCCACCCGCGGGGCCTCCCGGGACGAGCAGTACTTC; CDR3: CATRGASRDEQYF
J: TRBJ2-7; D: TRBD1; size: few; V: TRBV6-5; DNA: TGTGCCAGCAGTTACCAGGGGGCCGAGCAGTACTTC; CDR3: CASSYQGAEQYF
J: TRBJ1-1; D: .; size: once; V: TRBV5-6; DNA: TGTGCCAGCAGCTATACAGGGACGACTGAAGCTTTCTTT; CDR3: CASSYTGTTEAFF
J: TRBJ2-2; D: .; size: .; V: TRBV12-5; DNA: TGTGCTAGTGGTTTTCTTCTGGGGCCCGGGGAGCTGTTTTTT; CDR3: CASGFLLGPGELFF
J: TRBJ1-1; D: .; size: .; V: TRBV19; DNA: TGTGCCAGTAACCAGGTCCGGAACACTGAAGCTTTCTTT; CDR3: CASNQVRNTEAFF
J: TRBJ2-7; D: TRBD2; size: .; V: TRBV3-1/TRBV3-2; DNA: TGTGCCAGCAGCCAACATACCGGGACTAGCGGGGGTAGGTCCTACGAGCAGTACTTC; CDR3: CASSQHTGTSGGRSYEQYF
J: TRBJ2-2; D: TRBD1; size: .; V: TRBV12-5; DNA: TGTGCTAGTGGTTCCAGGGACAGTCCGAACACCGGGGAGCTGTTTTTT; CDR3: CASGSRDSPNTGELFF
J: TRBJ2-2; D: TRBD1; size: .; V: TRBV28; DNA: TGTGCCAGCAGTCCCCCCGGGACAGGGGGCCGAGGCACCGGGGAGCTGTTTTTT; CDR3: CASSPPGTGGRGTGELFF
J: TRBJ1-2; D: TRBD1; size: .; V: TRBV7-9; DNA: TGTGCCAGCAGGTTGTTAAGGGGGCGGGATGGCTACACCTTC; CDR3: CASRLLRGRDGYTF
J: TRBJ1-6; D: TRBD1; size: .; V: TRBV3-1/TRBV3-2; DNA: TGTGCCAGCAGTCTAACTTCCGGGACAGGGAATTCACCCCTCCACTTT; CDR3: CASSLTSGTGNSPLHF
J: TRBJ2-2; D: .; size: few; V: TRBV5-6; DNA: TGTGCCAGCAGCTTGGGACTAGAACGATGGGAGCTGTTTTTT; CDR3: CASSLGLERWELFF
J: TRBJ1-1; D: TRBD1; size: .; V: TRBV4-1; DNA: TGCGCCAGCGGTCGACAGGGGACCACTGAAGCTTTCTTT; CDR3: CASGRQGTTEAFF
J: TRBJ1-1; D: .; size: .; V: TRBV30; DNA: TGTGCCTGGAGTCCGGGACAGAACACTGAAGCTTTCTTT; CDR3: CAWSPGQNTEAFF